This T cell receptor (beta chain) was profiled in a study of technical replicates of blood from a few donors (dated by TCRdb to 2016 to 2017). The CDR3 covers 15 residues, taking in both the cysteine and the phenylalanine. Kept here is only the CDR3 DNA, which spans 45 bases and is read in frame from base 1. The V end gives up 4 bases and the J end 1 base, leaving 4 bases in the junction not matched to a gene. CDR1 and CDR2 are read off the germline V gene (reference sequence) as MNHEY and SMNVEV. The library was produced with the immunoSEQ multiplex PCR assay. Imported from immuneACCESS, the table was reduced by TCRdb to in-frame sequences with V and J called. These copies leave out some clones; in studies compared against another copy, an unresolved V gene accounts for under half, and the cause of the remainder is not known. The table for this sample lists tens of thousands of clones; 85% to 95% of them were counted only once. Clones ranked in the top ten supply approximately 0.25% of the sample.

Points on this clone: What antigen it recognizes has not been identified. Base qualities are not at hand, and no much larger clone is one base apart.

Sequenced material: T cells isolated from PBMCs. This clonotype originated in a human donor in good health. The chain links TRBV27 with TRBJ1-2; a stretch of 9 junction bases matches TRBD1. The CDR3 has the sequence CASSYRDRVNYGYTF. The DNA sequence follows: TGTGCCAGCAGTTACCGGGACAGGGTTAACTATGGCTACACCTTC.